This is a list of T cell receptor beta chains from one sample in a study of blood T cells in healthy people across ages. TCRdb processed the 5' RACE reads anew with MiXCR; each CDR3 protein has one entry. Counted here are over a million distinct CDR3 sequences, 40% to 55% occurring once; the ten biggest clones make up approximately 17%. The sequenced sample was blood. These receptors all stem from a woman in her sixties in good health. Both conserved end residues are part of each CDR3. The D gene is left open where the match is weak. Clone size is given for some rows only: seen once, a few or many times, or a class if the clone is expanded.

V gene	clone size	D gene	J gene	CDR3 protein	CDR3 DNA
TRBV9	.	.	TRBJ2-1	CASSVDGRSYNEQFF	TGTGCCAGCAGCGTCGACGGGCGCTCCTACAATGAGCAGTTCTTC
TRBV15	.	.	TRBJ1-5	CATSRLKERLVNSNQPQHF	TGTGCCACCAGCAGGTTAAAAGAGAGACTAGTAAATAGCAATCAGCCCCAGCATTTT
TRBV18	.	TRBD2	TRBJ2-4	CASSSAGGPGEQYF	TGTGCCAGCTCATCAGCGGGAGGGCCCGGAGAGCAGTACTTC
TRBV5-1	.	.	TRBJ2-1	CASSLSETGTWNNEQFF	TGCGCCAGCAGCTTGTCAGAGACAGGAACATGGAACAATGAGCAGTTCTTC
TRBV7-6	few	.	TRBJ2-1	CASSKKGGLSRSYNEQFF	TGTGCCAGCAGTAAAAAGGGGGGACTGAGTAGGTCCTACAATGAGCAGTTCTTC
TRBV4-1	many	.	TRBJ1-1	CASSTRGTNTEAFF	TGCGCCAGCAGCACCAGGGGCACGAACACTGAAGCTTTCTTT
TRBV5-1	.	.	TRBJ2-5	CASSLGVSVHQETQYF	TGCGCCAGCAGCTTGGGGGTTAGCGTTCACCAAGAGACCCAGTACTTC
TRBV4-1	.	.	TRBJ2-5	CASSFDPQGLGETQYF	TGCGCCAGCAGCTTTGATCCACAGGGTTTAGGCGAGACCCAGTACTTT
TRBV5-1	.	.	TRBJ2-1	CASSLEAQGGTLGEQFF	TGCGCCAGCAGCCTGGAGGCCCAGGGGGGGACCCTCGGTGAGCAGTTCTTC
TRBV7-9	.	TRBD1	TRBJ1-2	CASSASRGPLVDYGYTF	TGTGCCAGCAGCGCAAGCAGGGGGCCCCTGGTTGACTATGGCTACACCTTC
TRBV5-1	few	.	TRBJ2-5	CASSPTNRDRSETQYF	TGCGCCAGCAGCCCCACAAATAGGGATAGATCAGAGACCCAGTACTTC
TRBV29-1	.	TRBD1	TRBJ2-2	CSVGDRGAGELFF	TGCAGCGTTGGGGACAGGGGCGCCGGGGAGCTGTTTTTT
TRBV12-3/TRBV12-4	.	.	TRBJ2-7	CASSLGGGGQGPSYEQYF	TGTGCCAGCAGTTTAGGGGGGGGAGGGCAGGGGCCCTCCTACGAGCAGTACTTC
TRBV5-1	many	TRBD2	TRBJ2-1	CASSPHRTSGSLDEQFF	TGCGCCAGCAGCCCGCACCGGACTAGCGGGAGCCTCGATGAGCAGTTCTTC
TRBV2	.	.	TRBJ2-1	CASTGRRYSYNEQFF	TGTGCCAGTACGGGCAGACGTTACTCCTACAATGAGCAGTTCTTC
TRBV20-1	.	TRBD2	TRBJ2-5	CSAKLVAGDETQYF	TGCAGTGCTAAGTTGGTAGCGGGAGACGAGACCCAGTACTTC
TRBV4-2	.	.	TRBJ2-7	CASSPVGQGYEQYF	TGTGCCAGCAGCCCCGTGGGGCAGGGCTACGAGCAGTACTTC
TRBV23-1	few	.	TRBJ2-1	CASHSPSPYNEQFF	TGCGCCAGCCATAGTCCAAGTCCCTACAATGAGCAGTTCTTC
TRBV27	.	TRBD2	TRBJ2-7	CASRRLAAGYEQYF	TGTGCCAGCAGGAGACTAGCGGCCGGCTACGAGCAGTACTTC
TRBV12-3/TRBV12-4	.	TRBD2	TRBJ2-5	CASSLHLPGLAGSFQETQYF	TGTGCCAGCAGTTTACACCTTCCGGGACTAGCGGGATCGTTCCAAGAGACCCAGTACTTC
TRBV14	.	TRBD1	TRBJ2-2	CASSRTGRLAGELFF	TGTGCCAGCAGCCGGACAGGCCGCCTTGCCGGGGAGCTGTTTTTT
TRBV27	.	.	TRBJ2-1	CASSSLGRYNEQFF	TGTGCCAGCAGTTCACTCGGGAGATACAATGAGCAGTTCTTC
TRBV2	.	.	TRBJ2-7	CASSANRGGYEQYF	TGTGCCAGCAGTGCGAACAGGGGAGGGTACGAGCAGTACTTC
TRBV6-5	few	.	TRBJ2-1	CASGHNEQFF	TGTGCCAGCGGGCACAATGAGCAGTTCTTC
TRBV15	few	TRBD2	TRBJ2-5	CATSRDGTSRETQYF	TGTGCCACCAGCAGAGACGGGACTAGCAGAGAGACCCAGTACTTC
TRBV6-5	many	TRBD1	TRBJ2-3	CASSYGQGRGTDTQYF	TGTGCCAGCAGTTACGGACAGGGCCGAGGCACAGATACGCAGTATTTT
TRBV4-2	.	.	TRBJ2-2	CASSQDPLDASYGELFF	TGTGCCAGCAGCCAAGATCCACTAGATGCCTCCTACGGGGAGCTGTTTTTT
TRBV7-2	few	TRBD1	TRBJ2-7	CASSKKPGQPYEQYF	TGTGCCAGCAGCAAGAAACCGGGACAGCCCTACGAGCAGTACTTC
TRBV7-9	few	.	TRBJ2-7	CASSPSGKAYEQYF	TGTGCCAGCAGCCCTTCCGGTAAAGCCTACGAGCAGTACTTC
TRBV6-5	.	.	TRBJ2-4	CASTPEGSGAKNIQYF	TGTGCCAGCACCCCGGAGGGGAGCGGGGCCAAAAACATTCAGTACTTC
TRBV14	.	.	TRBJ2-5	CASSQSGTRRKTQYF	TGTGCCAGCAGCCAATCCGGGACTCGTCGGAAGACCCAGTACTTC
TRBV6-2/TRBV6-3	.	.	TRBJ2-7	CASSYEFYEQYF	TGTGCCAGCAGTTACGAGTTCTACGAGCAGTACTTC
TRBV7-2	few	TRBD2	TRBJ2-7	CASSVLAGGDEQYF	TGTGCCAGCAGCGTGCTAGCGGGAGGAGACGAGCAGTACTTC
TRBV20-1	few	TRBD2	TRBJ2-5	CSARPSGLAGEQYF	TGCAGTGCTAGACCCTCAGGACTAGCGGGGGAGCAGTACTTC
TRBV5-1	.	.	TRBJ2-3	CASSLALGWADTQYF	TGCGCCAGCAGCTTGGCTCTGGGGTGGGCGGATACGCAGTATTTT
TRBV4-2	few	TRBD1	TRBJ2-7	CASSQVSGTGSYEQYF	TGTGCCAGCAGCCAAGTATCCGGGACAGGCTCCTACGAGCAGTACTTC
TRBV3-1	.	.	TRBJ2-2	CASSQGGSNTGELFF	TGTGCCAGCAGCCAAGGAGGGAGTAACACCGGGGAGCTGTTTTTT